This TCR beta chain was observed in a study of blood T cell repertoires in COVID-19. In the study overall: PBMCs, B-cell-depleted T cells, or T cells provided the cDNA or gDNA that made up the material.

Generated by immunoSEQ multiplex PCR, the TCRdb table keeps only in-frame clones and is missing some. The data hold 160,000 or so clones, with 70% to 90% observed a single time. This CDR3 comprises 13 residues. V gave up 3 bases and J gave up 7 bases, with 12 bases separating them. Germline CDR1 LNHDA, CDR2 SQIVND (reference sequence). The study drew participants aged about 18 to 90 years from 20 to 30 US areas. Material: PBMCs or T cells enriched from blood (not recorded which). The genes are TRBV19 and TRBJ1-1, with a tentative D call TRBD1 (6 bases). The source is a woman in her forties or fifties who had recovered from COVID-19. The CDR3 region has the DNA TGTGCCAGTAGTATTCGAGACAGGCGTGAAGCTTTCTTT. This translates into CASSIRDRREAFF.